In this sample, the clone carrying this T cell receptor (beta chain) turned up once. Enrolment of Seattle patients took place during active infection, and they were followed longitudinally. In the authors' methods: Amplifying reference gene primers gave estimates of nucleated cell counts. Using immunoSEQ multiplex PCR, the repertoire was profiled, and TCRdb retains in-frame clones only, with some absent. D and trimming come from the DNA, and the V and J calls and clone size come from that table. The sample has 77,000 or so clones, roughly four fifths seen once; the top ten hold about 6.9%. This entry comes from a study of blood T cell repertoires in COVID-19. Whole-study context: Specimens from acute and convalescent COVID-19 originated in the United States, Italy and Spain. The analysed material was cDNA or gDNA that came from T cells, B-cell-depleted T cells, or PBMCs.

This CDR3 is 13 amino acids long. V shed 2 bases and J shed 3 bases, with 7 bases lying between them. Germline values: CDR1 MNHEY, CDR2 SVGAGI. The V and J genes are TRBV6-5 and TRBJ2-5; D gene uncertain. The sequence was collected from a young man with COVID-19, enrolled during active disease. Source material: peripheral blood. CDR3 region: CASSYSPKETQYF. The CDR3 DNA follows: TGTGCCAGCAGTTACAGCCCCAAAGAGACCCAGTACTTC.